A selection of T cell receptor beta chains follows, all from one sample in a study of T cell responses to AZD1222 COVID-19 vaccine. Some clones are missing from TCRdb's copy, which holds only in-frame ones; the method was immunoSEQ multiplex PCR. Counted here are hundreds of thousands of clones, around 93% occurring once; the ten biggest clones make up around 0.5%. The source material was peripheral blood, sampled 28 days after the second AZD1222 dose. These receptors came from an adult who received the AZD1222 COVID-19 vaccine. Each CDR3 is given with its conserved first and last residue. D genes are given only for firm matches. Only some rows state a clone size, as once, few, many or a class for expanded clones.

TRBV10-2	-	-	TRBJ2-7	CASSVPQGGQYF	TGCGCCAGCAGTGTTCCTCAGGGGGGGCAGTACTTC
TRBV7-9	-	-	TRBJ1-1	CASSPVRGLNTEAFF	TGTGCCAGCAGCCCAGTGAGGGGTTTGAACACTGAAGCTTTCTTT
TRBV20-1	-	-	TRBJ2-7	CSALLPYEQYF	TGCAGTGCCCTTTTACCCTACGAGCAGTACTTC
TRBV3-1/TRBV3-2	-	-	TRBJ2-2	CASSPGTGELFF	TGTGCCAGCAGCCCGGGGACCGGGGAGCTGTTTTTT
TRBV27	-	-	TRBJ2-7	CASSLGRGYEQYF	TGTGCCAGCAGTTTAGGACGGGGCTACGAGCAGTACTTC
TRBV7-3	-	-	TRBJ2-7	CASSLGFGPYEQYF	TGTGCCAGCAGCTTAGGCTTCGGCCCCTACGAGCAGTACTTC
TRBV6-5	-	TRBD1	TRBJ1-1	CASSWDRRMNTEAFF	TGTGCCAGCAGTTGGGACAGACGCATGAACACTGAAGCTTTCTTT
TRBV5-1	-	-	TRBJ2-7	CASSLAGGVEQYF	TGCGCCAGCAGCTTGGCCGGGGGAGTCGAGCAGTACTTC
TRBV11-3	-	-	TRBJ1-1	CASSLVKNTEAFF	TGTGCCAGCAGCTTAGTGAAGAACACTGAAGCTTTCTTT
TRBV28	once	-	TRBJ1-6	CASSLSNSPLHF	TGTGCCAGCAGTTTAAGTAATTCACCCCTCCACTTT
TRBV5-1	-	-	TRBJ1-1	CASSFEGRNTEAFF	TGCGCCAGCAGCTTTGAGGGGAGGAACACTGAAGCTTTCTTT
TRBV29-1	-	-	TRBJ1-1	CSVAMGADEAFF	TGCAGCGTTGCGATGGGAGCCGATGAAGCTTTCTTT
TRBV9	-	-	TRBJ1-2	CASSVTQESYGYTF	TGTGCCAGCAGCGTAACACAGGAATCCTATGGCTACACCTTC
TRBV29-1	-	-	TRBJ1-4	CSVGDRIEKLFF	TGCAGCGTTGGAGATCGGATCGAAAAACTGTTTTTT
TRBV4-1	-	-	TRBJ1-5	CASSQVVGFGDQPQHF	TGCGCCAGCAGCCAAGTCGTAGGGTTCGGTGATCAGCCCCAGCATTTT
TRBV2	-	-	TRBJ1-6	CAVGALGNSPLHF	TGTGCCGTCGGGGCCCTGGGTAATTCACCCCTCCACTTT
TRBV5-8	-	-	TRBJ2-7	CASSLRLDTYEQYF	TGTGCCAGCAGCCTTCGGCTGGATACCTACGAGCAGTACTTC
TRBV4-1	-	-	TRBJ1-6	CASSPGGASSYNSPLHF	TGCGCCAGCAGCCCCGGGGGAGCGAGCTCCTATAATTCACCCCTCCACTTT
TRBV5-6	-	-	TRBJ2-1	CASRGGQSLNEQFF	TGTGCCAGCAGAGGCGGACAGAGCCTTAATGAGCAGTTCTTC